One and the same sample provided the 28 T cell receptor beta chains below, sequenced in a study of T cells in Graves' hyperthyroidism and ophthalmopathy. TCR beta CDR3 regions were amplified from RNA. The HTBI primer set was used in a first-round RT-PCR of the TCR CDR3. TCRdb processed the multiplex PCR reads anew with MiXCR; each CDR3 protein has one entry. The profile shows hundreds of thousands of distinct CDR3 sequences, 15% to 19% of them singletons. Sequenced material: blood. These receptors were collected from a woman younger than 35 with Graves' hyperthyroidism.

This clonotype was seen ten or more times. The genes are TRBV12-3 or TRBV12-4 and TRBJ1-5; D call uncertain. The CDR3 is 15 amino acids. Trimming took off 6 bases at V and 0 bases at J, with 12 bases between the two ends. The CDR3 DNA is TGTGCCAGCAGAGGTTCCGATTATAGCAATCAGCCCCAGCATTTT. Amino acid sequence: CASRGSDYSNQPQHF.

This clonotype was observed at least ten times. The chain carries TRBV7-3 and TRBJ1-6; 7 bases map to TRBD1. Germline V gives CDR1 SGHTA, CDR2 FQGTGA. The CDR3 runs to 14 residues. Trimming cost V 1 base and J 8 bases; bases outside gene matches: 2. CDR3 DNA: TGTGCCAGCAGCTTAAGGCAGGGGGATTCACCCCTCCACTTT. This translates into CASSLRQGDSPLHF.

This clonotype occurred many times. The chain couples TRBV20-1 to TRBJ2-3; TRBD2 agrees at 14 bases. CDR1 is DFQATT and CDR2 is SNEGSKA in the germline V gene (reference sequence). The CDR3 is 14 residues long. This chain's CDR3 is CSALRTSGGDTQYF. The CDR3 DNA sequence: TGCAGCGCATTGCGGACTAGCGGGGGGGATACGCAGTATTTT.

This clonotype occurred many times. In DNA, the CDR3 is TGTGCCAGCAGTTTCCCCCCGGGAGCCTCTAATGAAAAACTGTTTTTT. The encoded protein is CASSFPPGASNEKLFF. This sequence joins TRBV28 and TRBJ1-4; D is unclear. The V end was cut by 3 bases, the J end by 3 bases, with 14 bases between. Germline V gives CDR1 MDHEN, CDR2 SYDVKM. The CDR3 length is 16 residues.

The sample holds many counts of this clonotype. The chain recombines TRBV18 with TRBJ2-1; D may match TRBD1 or TRBD2 (5 bases each). This CDR3 comprises 13 residues. V was clipped by 8 bases and J by 5 bases, with 13 bases between them. Looked up from germline, CDR1 is KGHSH and CDR2 is LQKENI. For the CDR3, the DNA is TGTGCCAGCACCCGGGACCAGAACAATGAGCAGTTCTTC. Translated, it gives CASTRDQNNEQFF.

This clonotype was picked up many times. The chain links TRBV6-1 to TRBJ1-4; D perhaps matches TRBD1 (5 bases). The CDR3 contains 16 residues. The V end lost 4 bases, the J end lost 2 bases, and 14 bases lay between the germline ends. Germline CDR1 reads MNHNS; CDR2 reads SASEGT. The chain's CDR3 is CASSVPSGTTNEKLFF. CDR3 sequence (DNA): TGTGCCAGCAGTGTACCGTCTGGGACCACTAATGAAAAACTGTTTTTT.

This chain uses TRBV5-6 with TRBJ1-3; tentatively, D is TRBD1 (6 bases). Trimming took off 3 bases at V and 1 base at J, with 14 bases between the two ends. This CDR3 contains 16 residues. Germline V gene sequence: CDR1 SGHDT, CDR2 YYEEEE. The CDR3 reads CASSSLGASSGNTIYF. The CDR3 DNA is TGTGCCAGCAGCTCTTTGGGGGCGTCTTCTGGAAACACCATATATTTT.

This clonotype was recorded many times. V usage is TRBV2 and J usage is TRBJ1-4; D not resolved. This CDR3 has 14 amino acids. The V and J ends lost 4 bases and 5 bases respectively, with 11 bases between them. Germline V CDR1 and CDR2: SNHLY, FYNNEI. The chain's CDR3 is CASSGRERNEKLFF. In DNA, the CDR3 is TGTGCCAGCAGTGGCCGGGAGAGGAATGAAAAACTGTTTTTT. Looking up the rest from reference TRBV2 and TRBJ1-4 gives the full variable domain: EPEVTQTPSHQVTQMGQEVILRCVPISNHLYFYWYRQILGQKVEFLVSFYNNEISEKSEIFDDQFSVERPDGSNFTLKIRSTKLEDSAMYFCASSGRERNEKLFFGSGTQLSVL.

The rearrangement uses TRBV6-6 and TRBJ2-7, with D possibly matching TRBD2 (6 bases). Trimming removed 2 bases from V and 5 bases from J, with 10 bases in between. The V gene's germline CDR1 is MNHNY and CDR2 SVGAGI (reference sequence). The CDR3 has 13 amino acids. The CDR3 region is CASSYDRGNEQYF. The CDR3 nucleotides are TGTGCCAGCAGTTACGATCGGGGGAACGAGCAGTACTTC.

The sample holds a few counts of this clonotype. This sequence joins TRBV4-1 and TRBJ1-5, with D tentatively TRBD1 (5 bases). The V end was cut by 0 bases, the J end by 0 bases, with 15 bases between. Germline CDR1 is MGHRA and CDR2 is YSYEKL. The CDR3 spans 18 residues. CDR3 amino acids: CASSQDKTKGYSNQPQHF. In nucleotides, the CDR3 is TGCGCCAGCAGCCAAGATAAGACAAAGGGGTATAGCAATCAGCCCCAGCATTTT.

This clonotype was recorded at least ten times. This chain links TRBV28 with TRBJ1-3, with D possibly matching TRBD1 (6 bases). Germline V gives CDR1 MDHEN, CDR2 SYDVKM. This CDR3 has 15 residues. V shed 5 bases and J shed 3 bases, with 14 bases lying between them. The CDR3 spells CASSITTGYGNTIYF. Written as DNA, the CDR3 is TGTGCCAGCAGTATTACCACAGGGTATGGAAACACCATATATTTT. The full variable domain, with the rest looked up from reference TRBV28 and TRBJ1-3, is DVKVTQSSRYLVKRTGEKVFLECVQDMDHENMFWYRQDPGLGLRLIYFSYDVKMKEKGDIPEGYSVSREKKERFSLILESASTNQTSMYLCASSITTGYGNTIYFGEGSWLTVV.

At least ten counts were recorded for this clonotype. The CDR3 region has the DNA TGCAGTTCCATAGGCGGGCGCGAGCAGTACTTC. Residues: CSSIGGREQYF. V is TRBV20-1 and J is TRBJ2-7; tentative D call: TRBD2 (5 bases). V lost 8 bases and J lost 6, with 14 bases in between. The CDR3 extends over 11 amino acids. Looked up from germline, CDR1 is DFQATT and CDR2 is SNEGSKA (reference sequence).

V gene TRBV7-3 combines with J gene TRBJ2-5, with D unresolved. The CDR3 is 14 residues long. The V end lost 5 bases, the J end lost 5 bases, and 15 bases lay between the germline ends. Germline V gene lookup returns CDR1 SGHTA and CDR2 FQGTGA. CDR3 in amino acids: CASSPPGPKETQYF. The CDR3 DNA reads as TGTGCCAGCAGCCCCCCCGGCCCCAAGGAGACCCAGTACTTC.

This clonotype was seen many times. This chain links TRBV27 with TRBJ2-1, with D tentatively TRBD1 or TRBD2 (5 bases each). The V end was cut by 2 bases, the J end by 2 bases, with 10 bases between. Germline values: CDR1 MNHEY, CDR2 SMNVEV (reference sequence). The CDR3 runs 15 residues. The CDR3 DNA follows: TGTGCCAGCAGTTTAGTTGTGGGGGCCTACAATGAGCAGTTCTTC. Protein product: CASSLVVGAYNEQFF.

V and J are TRBV12-5 and TRBJ2-5, with 9 bases that match TRBD2. Germline assignment: CDR1 LGHNT and CDR2 FRNRAP. The J segment lost 7 bases and the V segment lost 2 bases, leaving 8 bases of the junction unmatched. There are 15 residues in the CDR3. CDR3 sequence: CASGLLRGGIGTQYF. The CDR3 DNA reads TGTGCTAGTGGTTTGTTGCGGGGGGGCATAGGGACCCAGTACTTC. Supplemented by reference TRBV12-5 and TRBJ2-5, the full variable domain reads DARVTQTPRHKVTEMGQEVTMRCQPILGHNTVFWYRQTMMQGLELLAYFRNRAPLDDSGMPKDRFSAEMPDATLATLKIQPSEPRDSAVYFCASGLLRGGIGTQYFGPGTRLLVL.

Many counts were recorded for this clonotype. The chain recombines TRBV7-9 with TRBJ1-1, with 8 bases aligning to TRBD1. CDR1 is SEHNR and CDR2 is FQNEAQ in the germline V gene (reference sequence). Germline trimming cut 6 bases from V and 11 bases from J; bases unmatched to any gene: 8. The CDR3 length is 12 residues. The CDR3 here is CASSPGGAGAFF. CDR3 nucleotides: TGTGCCAGCAGTCCAGGGGGCGCGGGTGCTTTCTTT.

This chain links TRBV27 with TRBJ2-2, with D possibly being TRBD1 (5 bases). Germline V gene sequence: CDR1 MNHEY, CDR2 SMNVEV (reference sequence). The V and J ends lost 5 bases and 1 base respectively, with 8 bases between them. The CDR3 loop spans 14 amino acids. CDR3 nucleotide sequence: TGTGCCAGCAGTGTACAGGTGAACACCGGGGAGCTGTTTTTT. This gives the protein CASSVQVNTGELFF.

This clonotype was detected only a few times. J is TRBJ1-5 and V is TRBV19, with D possibly TRBD1 on 6 matching bases. Trimming cost V 5 bases and J 2 bases, with 13 bases left between them. The CDR3 contains 15 residues. From germline, CDR1 is LNHDA and CDR2 SQIVND (reference sequence). The CDR3 DNA is TGTGCCAGTAGTGTCCTACAGGGCGGCAATCAGCCCCAGCATTTT. Its translation: CASSVLQGGNQPQHF.

This chain links TRBV6-5 with TRBJ1-1; 9 bases are a match to TRBD1. Germline lookup yields CDR1 MNHEY and CDR2 SVGAGI. This CDR3 has 16 amino acids. V trimming: 2 bases; J trimming: 1 base; junction bases outside the gene matches: 5. The CDR3 spells CASSYHGTGPNTEAFF. The CDR3 nucleotides are TGTGCCAGCAGTTACCATGGGACAGGGCCGAACACTGAAGCTTTCTTT.

In its sample, this clonotype was seen a few times. A read error may explain this, as a much larger clone is one base away. The chain links TRBV12-3 or TRBV12-4 to TRBJ1-2; a weak D match, TRBD1 (5 bases). The CDR3 is made up of 14 amino acids. The V end was cut by 6 bases, the J end by 7 bases, with 18 bases between. The CDR3 loop reads CASSYGPRQGGYTF. The CDR3 DNA follows: TGTGCCAGCAGCTACGGTCCGCGGCAGGGTGGCTACACCTTC.

This clonotype was counted a few times. The chain links TRBV19 to TRBJ2-3, with D possibly matching TRBD2 (5 bases). CDR3 size: 16 residues. V was trimmed by 3 bases and J by 2 bases, leaving 15 bases between them. The V gene's germline CDR1 is LNHDA and CDR2 SQIVND (reference sequence). CDR3 sequence: CASSMRASTFTDTQYF. As DNA, the CDR3 is TGTGCCAGTAGTATGAGGGCTAGTACTTTCACAGATACGCAGTATTTT.

The chain couples TRBV14 to TRBJ2-3; no reliable D call. V dropped 1 base and J dropped 7 bases, with 6 bases sitting between them. CDR1 SGHDN and CDR2 FVKESK come from the germline V gene. The length of the CDR3 is 12 residues. The DNA for the CDR3 is TGTGCCAGCAGCCAAGGGGTTAATACGCAGTATTTT. Translation: CASSQGVNTQYF.

V gene TRBV4-1 combines with J gene TRBJ1-2; no reliable D call. CDR1 MGHRA and CDR2 YSYEKL come from the germline V gene. V was clipped by 0 bases and J by 4 bases, with 12 bases between them. This CDR3 has 15 amino acids. CDR3 sequence (DNA): TGCGCCAGCAGCCAAGAGTCGACGGGAACCTATGGCTACACCTTC. Its translation is CASSQESTGTYGYTF.

This clonotype was recorded many times. This chain links TRBV7-2 with TRBJ1-1; D is uncertain. Trimming stripped 0 bases from V and 1 base from J, with 9 bases between. Germline CDR1 and CDR2: SGHTA and FQGNSA. The CDR3 spans 15 residues. CDR3 protein: CASSLAPRENTEAFF. For the CDR3, the DNA is TGTGCCAGCAGCTTAGCCCCCAGAGAGAACACTGAAGCTTTCTTT.

This clonotype appeared once. V is TRBV7-9 and J is TRBJ2-3; 8 positions agree with TRBD2. CDR3 length: 16 residues. V dropped 5 bases and J dropped 7; count of bases not matched to a gene: 14. The germline V gene has CDR1 SEHNR and CDR2 FQNEAQ (reference sequence). The chain's CDR3 is CASSPTLGTRVHTQYF. DNA of the CDR3: TGTGCCAGCAGCCCTACCCTCGGGACTAGAGTGCATACGCAGTATTTT.

The V and J genes are TRBV28 and TRBJ1-2; D uncertain. There are 14 residues in the CDR3. V shed 4 bases and J shed 2 bases, with 11 bases lying between them. The germline V gene encodes CDR1 MDHEN and CDR2 SYDVKM. Here the CDR3 reads CASSSPPINYGYTF. The CDR3 nucleotides read TGTGCCAGCAGTTCCCCTCCGATAAACTATGGCTACACCTTC.

There are a few counts of this clonotype. The chain combines TRBV4-1 with TRBJ1-4, with unresolved D. With 1 base removed from V and 3 bases from J, the gap between germline ends came to 6 bases. The CDR3 extends over 14 amino acids. Germline values: CDR1 MGHRA, CDR2 YSYEKL. The CDR3 loop is CASSQGVANEKLFF. The DNA for the CDR3 is TGCGCCAGCAGCCAAGGCGTGGCTAATGAAAAACTGTTTTTT.

In this sample, this clonotype turned up many times. This chain links TRBV9 with TRBJ2-5, with TRBD2 as a possible D gene (5 bases). Trimming took 3 bases from V and 5 from J, leaving 11 bases between them. The CDR3 consists of 13 residues. The germline gives CDR1 SGDLS, CDR2 YYNGEE. CDR3: CASSERGRETQYF. CDR3 in DNA: TGTGCCAGCAGCGAGAGAGGGCGGGAGACCCAGTACTTC.